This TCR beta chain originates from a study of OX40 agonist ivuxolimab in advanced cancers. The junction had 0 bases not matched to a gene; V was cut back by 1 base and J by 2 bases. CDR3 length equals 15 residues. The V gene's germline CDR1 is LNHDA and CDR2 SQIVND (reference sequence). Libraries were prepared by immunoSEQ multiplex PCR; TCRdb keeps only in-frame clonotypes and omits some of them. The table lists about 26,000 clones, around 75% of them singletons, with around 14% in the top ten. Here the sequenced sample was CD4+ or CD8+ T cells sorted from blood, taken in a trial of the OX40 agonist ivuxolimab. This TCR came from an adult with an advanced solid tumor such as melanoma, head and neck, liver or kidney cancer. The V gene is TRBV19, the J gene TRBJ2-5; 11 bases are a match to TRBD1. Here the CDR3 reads CASSIGDRGQETQYF. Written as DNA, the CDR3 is TGTGCCAGTAGTATAGGGGACAGGGGGCAAGAGACCCAGTACTTC. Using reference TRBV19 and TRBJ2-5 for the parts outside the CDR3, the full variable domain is DGGITQSPKYLFRKEGQNVTLSCEQNLNHDAMYWYRQDPGQGLRLIYYSQIVNDFQKGDIAEGYSVSREKKESFPLTVTSAQKNPTAFYLCASSIGDRGQETQYFGPGTRLLVL.